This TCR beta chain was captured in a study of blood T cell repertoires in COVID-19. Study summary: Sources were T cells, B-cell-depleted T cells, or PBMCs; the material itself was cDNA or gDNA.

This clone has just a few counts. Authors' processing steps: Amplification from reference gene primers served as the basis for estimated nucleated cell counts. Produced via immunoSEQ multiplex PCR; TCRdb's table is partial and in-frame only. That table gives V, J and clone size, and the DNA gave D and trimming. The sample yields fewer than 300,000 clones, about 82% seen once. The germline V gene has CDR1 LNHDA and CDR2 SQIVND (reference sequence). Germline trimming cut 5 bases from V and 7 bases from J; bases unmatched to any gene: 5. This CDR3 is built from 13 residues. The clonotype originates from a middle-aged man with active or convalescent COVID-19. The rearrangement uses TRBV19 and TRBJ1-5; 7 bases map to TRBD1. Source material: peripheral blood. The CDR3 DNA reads TGTGCCAGTAGTGAGGGGGCTTTACAGCCCCAGCATTTT. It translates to CASSEGALQPQHF.